One and the same sample provided the 19 T cell receptor beta chains below, sequenced in a study of blood T cell repertoires in COVID-19. The data were produced by immunoSEQ multiplex PCR, yet TCRdb's version contains in-frame clones alone and is incomplete. The data contain 250,000 to 300,000 clones, around nine tenths of them seen just once; the ten biggest clones take up around 2%. Sequenced sample: PBMCs or T cells enriched from blood (not recorded which). The receptors stem from a woman aged 55 to 70 in a cohort exposed to, infected with or recovered from COVID-19 (not recorded which).

The rearrangement joins TRBV11-2 to TRBJ2-1, with 7 positions matching TRBD2. Trimming at V came to 10 bases and at J to 6 bases, leaving 3 bases not matched to a gene. CDR1 and CDR2 from the germline V gene are SGHAT and FQNNGV. The CDR3 consists of 11 residues. The CDR3 coding sequence is TGTGCCACCTGGGGGGGCAATGAGCAGTTCTTC. It codes for CATWGGNEQFF.

The V and J genes are TRBV9 and TRBJ2-1; possible D gene TRBD2, 6 bases. V lost 3 bases, J lost 2 bases, and 12 bases lay in between. Germline values: CDR1 SGDLS, CDR2 YYNGEE. The CDR3 loop spans 15 amino acids. This CDR3 reads CASSGSSGPYNEQFF. The DNA for the CDR3 is TGTGCCAGCAGCGGAAGTAGCGGACCCTACAATGAGCAGTTCTTC.

The chain recombines TRBV28 with TRBJ1-2, with 8 bases lining up with TRBD1. The germline V gene has CDR1 MDHEN and CDR2 SYDVKM. The CDR3 has 13 residues. J lost 6 bases, V lost 6 bases, and 6 bases had no gene match. CDR3 protein: CASSRQGPNGYTF. The CDR3 region has the DNA TGTGCCAGCAGCAGACAGGGGCCGAATGGCTACACCTTC.

V gene TRBV30 combines with J gene TRBJ1-5, with 7 bases matching TRBD1. Germline V gene lookup returns CDR1 GTSNPN and CDR2 SVGIG (reference sequence). The CDR3 totals 15 residues. J lost 7 bases, V lost 0 bases, and 9 bases had no gene match. Here the CDR3 DNA reads TGTGCCTGGAGTGTTGGCCGCGAAGGGGGCCAGCCCCAGCATTTT. This encodes CAWSVGREGGQPQHF.

The chain combines TRBV5-6 with TRBJ1-6; TRBD1 matches 9 bases. This CDR3 spans 19 amino acids. Germline lookup yields CDR1 SGHDT and CDR2 YYEEEE. J gave up 6 bases and V 0 bases, and 13 bases lay outside the gene matches. This CDR3 is CASSLVGTGYAGGNSPLHF. CDR3 bases: TGTGCCAGCAGCTTGGTAGGGACAGGGTACGCCGGAGGTAATTCACCCCTCCACTTT.

The chain carries TRBV6-5 and TRBJ1-1; D possibly corresponds to TRBD1 (5 bases). V lost 10 bases, J lost 5 bases, and 14 bases lay in between. Germline CDR1 reads MNHEY; CDR2 reads SVGAGI. This CDR3 has 12 amino acids. CDR3 DNA: TGTGCCACAGAGGGAGGGGAAACTGAAGCTTTCTTT. Protein product: CATEGGETEAFF.

The sample holds one count of this clone. The chain has TRBV7-9 and TRBJ1-1; TRBD1 agrees at 11 bases. Germline V gene sequence: CDR1 SEHNR, CDR2 FQNEAQ (reference sequence). This CDR3 contains 15 residues. Trimming removed 1 base from V and 7 bases from J; junction bases left unmatched: 5. CDR3 nucleotide sequence: TGTGCCAGCAGCTTAGGGACAGGGGGCGCCGTTGAAGCTTTCTTT. Its translation: CASSLGTGGAVEAFF.

This chain joins TRBV28 and TRBJ2-7; D call uncertain. The CDR3 length is 17 residues. Looked up from germline, CDR1 is MDHEN and CDR2 is SYDVKM. V was trimmed by 4 bases and J by 2 bases, leaving 21 bases between them. Here the CDR3 reads CASSSPLTGNNAYEQYF. The CDR3 DNA reads TGTGCCAGCAGTTCTCCTCTCACGGGTAATAATGCCTACGAGCAGTACTTC. The variable domain in full, completed from reference TRBV28 and TRBJ2-7, reads DVKVTQSSRYLVKRTGEKVFLECVQDMDHENMFWYRQDPGLGLRLIYFSYDVKMKEKGDIPEGYSVSREKKERFSLILESASTNQTSMYLCASSSPLTGNNAYEQYFGPGTRLTVT.

This sequence joins TRBV19 and TRBJ2-2; D may be TRBD2 (6 bases). CDR1 is LNHDA and CDR2 is SQIVND in the germline V gene (reference sequence). The CDR3 runs 15 residues. The ends were cut back, 5 bases at V and 6 bases at J, with 16 bases in the middle. CDR3 region: CASSAGTPRPGELFF. CDR3 nucleotide sequence: TGTGCCAGTAGTGCGGGGACTCCTAGGCCCGGGGAGCTGTTTTTT. Together with reference TRBV19 and TRBJ2-2, the CDR3 gives the full variable domain: DGGITQSPKYLFRKEGQNVTLSCEQNLNHDAMYWYRQDPGQGLRLIYYSQIVNDFQKGDIAEGYSVSREKKESFPLTVTSAQKNPTAFYLCASSAGTPRPGELFFGEGSRLTVL.

The V gene is TRBV21-1, the J gene TRBJ2-7; TRBD1 was called by the table and not checked on the DNA. TRBV21-1 is an annotated pseudogene. The CDR3 covers 12 residues. CDR3 loop: CAFPDRDDEQYF. The CDR3 nucleotides read TGTGCCTTTCCGGACAGGGACGACGAGCAGTACTTC.

The gene calls are TRBV4-1 and TRBJ2-3; the match to TRBD2 covers 9 bases. The V gene's germline CDR1 is MGHRA and CDR2 YSYEKL. The CDR3 contains 19 residues. Trimming at V came to 4 bases and at J to 3 bases, leaving 17 bases not matched to a gene. The CDR3 sequence: CASSPRGGSGRGVTDTQYF. CDR3 DNA sequence: TGCGCCAGCAGCCCCCGGGGTGGTAGCGGGAGAGGGGTGACAGATACGCAGTATTTT.

This sequence joins TRBV27 and TRBJ1-2; 10 bases fit TRBD1. Germline V gene lookup returns CDR1 MNHEY and CDR2 SMNVEV (reference sequence). The CDR3 covers 15 residues. Trimming removed 6 bases from V and 2 bases from J; junction bases left unmatched: 6. The CDR3 loop is CASRKPGQGNYGYTF. DNA of the CDR3: TGTGCCAGCAGAAAACCGGGACAGGGGAACTATGGCTACACCTTC.

The chain employs TRBV9 and TRBJ2-3; TRBD2 is a possible D gene (6 bases). V was trimmed by 4 bases and J by 6 bases, leaving 12 bases between them. This CDR3 has 13 residues. Germline V gene lookup returns CDR1 SGDLS and CDR2 YYNGEE. CDR3 DNA sequence: TGTGCCAGCAGCCGGGACTTAAGGGATACGCAGTATTTT. Translation: CASSRDLRDTQYF.

This clone was seen a handful of times. The chain couples TRBV10-1 to TRBJ2-7, with TRBD1 matching over 12 bases. This CDR3 has 14 residues. CDR1 and CDR2 from the germline V gene are WNHNN and SYGVQD (reference sequence). The V gene end was trimmed by 9 bases and the J gene end by 5 bases; junction bases not matched to a gene: 8. The CDR3 sequence: CASRPGQGANEQYF. The CDR3, as DNA: TGCGCCAGTCGCCCGGGACAGGGGGCCAACGAGCAGTACTTC.

V is TRBV5-1 and J is TRBJ1-4; no definite D call. Trimming pared 4 bases from V and 5 bases from J, leaving 18 bases between. Per the germline V gene, CDR1 is SGHRS and CDR2 is YFSETQ. The CDR3 covers 16 residues. The chain's CDR3 is CASSPGVGRSNEKLFF. For the CDR3, the DNA is TGCGCCAGCAGCCCGGGAGTGGGCAGGTCCAATGAAAAACTGTTTTTT.

The chain recombines TRBV19 with TRBJ2-1, with 13 bases fitting TRBD2. Germline-derived CDR1 and CDR2 are LNHDA and SQIVND (reference sequence). Germline trimming cut 5 bases from V and 7 bases from J; bases unmatched to any gene: 8. The CDR3 is 16 residues long. DNA of the CDR3: TGTGCCAGTAGTCCCACCGGGACTAGCGGGAAGAATGAGCAGTTCTTC. Its translation is CASSPTGTSGKNEQFF.

The chain links TRBV5-6 to TRBJ1-3, with D maybe TRBD1 (5 bases). V was cut by 4 bases and J by 0 bases, with 14 bases left in between. Germline CDR1 reads SGHDT; CDR2 reads YYEEEE. The CDR3 is made up of 16 amino acids. CDR3 region: CASSPGIGFSGNTIYF. The CDR3 DNA follows: TGTGCCAGCAGCCCAGGGATAGGCTTCTCTGGAAACACCATATATTTT.

This sequence joins TRBV18 and TRBJ2-5, with TRBD2 matching over 9 bases. Germline V gene lookup returns CDR1 KGHSH and CDR2 LQKENI. The CDR3 has 16 residues. Trimming removed 5 bases from V and 0 bases from J; junction bases left unmatched: 7. The CDR3 here is CASSRASGAYQETQYF. CDR3 coding DNA: TGTGCCAGCTCAAGAGCTAGCGGGGCGTACCAAGAGACCCAGTACTTC. The full variable domain, completed using reference TRBV18 and TRBJ2-5, is NAGVMQNPRHLVRRRGQEARLRCSPMKGHSHVYWYRQLPEEGLKFMVYLQKENIIDESGMPKERFSAEFPKEGPSILRIQQVVRGDSAAYFCASSRASGAYQETQYFGPGTRLLVL.

The chain links TRBV28 to TRBJ1-5; possibly TRBD1 for D (5 bases). The germline CDR1 and CDR2 sequences are MDHEN and SYDVKM. The CDR3 spans 14 residues. V was pared by 7 bases and J by 3 bases, with 13 bases between. The CDR3 protein is CASTHGALNQPQHF. Here the CDR3 DNA reads TGTGCCAGCACCCATGGGGCACTCAATCAGCCCCAGCATTTT.